A selection of T cell receptor beta chains follows, all from one sample in a study of OX40 agonist ivuxolimab in advanced cancers. The protocol was immunoSEQ multiplex PCR, while the TCRdb copy is restricted to in-frame clones and leaves out a portion. The sample consists of tens of thousands of clones, around 89% of them appearing once. Sequenced here: CD4+ or CD8+ T cells sorted from blood, sampled in a trial of the OX40 agonist ivuxolimab. Receptors originate from an adult with an advanced solid tumor such as melanoma, head and neck, liver or kidney cancer. CDR3s include the opening cysteine and the closing phenylalanine or tryptophan. The D gene is left open where the match is weak. Rows may omit the clone size; those that give it use once, few, many or a size class.

J	V	size	D	CDR3	DNA
TRBJ1-4	TRBV6-6	NA	TRBD1	CASSLTGLNEKLFF	TGTGCCAGCAGCCTGACAGGGCTTAATGAAAAACTGTTTTTT
TRBJ2-3	TRBV15	once	NA	CATNRGGTDTQYF	TGTGCCACTAACCGTGGAGGCACAGATACGCAGTATTTT
TRBJ2-2	TRBV27	NA	NA	CASTRATTGELFF	TGTGCCAGCACTAGGGCAACTACCGGGGAGCTGTTTTTT
TRBJ2-7	TRBV7-2	NA	NA	CASSTNSLNYEQYF	TGTGCCAGCAGCACCAACAGCCTGAACTACGAGCAGTACTTC
TRBJ2-7	TRBV7-9	NA	NA	CASSLDVGQSSYEQYF	TGTGCCAGCAGCTTAGATGTCGGGCAGAGTTCCTACGAGCAGTACTTC
TRBJ2-1	TRBV15	NA	TRBD2	CATSNLAGGRDEQFF	TGTGCCACCAGCAACCTAGCGGGAGGGCGCGATGAGCAGTTCTTC
TRBJ2-7	TRBV7-9	once	NA	CASRPLGPLEQYF	TGTGCCAGCAGGCCCTTAGGTCCCCTCGAGCAGTACTTC
TRBJ2-2	TRBV4-2	NA	TRBD1	CATRTGNTGELFF	TGTGCCACTCGGACAGGTAACACCGGGGAGCTGTTTTTT
TRBJ2-1	TRBV5-6	NA	NA	CASSLEGRYNEQFF	TGTGCCAGCAGCTTGGAGGGACGATACAATGAGCAGTTCTTC
TRBJ2-1	TRBV5-1	NA	NA	CASRAWGEGDEQFF	TGCGCCAGCAGAGCTTGGGGCGAGGGGGATGAGCAGTTCTTC